This T cell receptor beta chain is drawn from a study of control samples from healthy donors and cancer patients. Assay: immunoSEQ multiplex PCR; the TCRdb copy retains only in-frame clones and omits some. The sample yields fewer than 70,000 clones, around 87% seen once. The CDR3 contains 14 residues. Germline V gene lookup returns CDR1 GTSNPN and CDR2 SVGIG (reference sequence). The J segment lost 4 bases and the V segment lost 4 bases, leaving 7 bases of the junction unmatched. The receptor comes from a man between 60 and 70 years old with head and neck cancer. The gene calls are TRBV30 and TRBJ2-5; TRBD2 agrees at 9 bases. The sequencing sample was made of PBMCs. This chain's CDR3 is CAWNGGGAGETQYF. The CDR3 coding sequence is TGTGCCTGGAACGGCGGGGGGGCCGGAGAGACCCAGTACTTC.